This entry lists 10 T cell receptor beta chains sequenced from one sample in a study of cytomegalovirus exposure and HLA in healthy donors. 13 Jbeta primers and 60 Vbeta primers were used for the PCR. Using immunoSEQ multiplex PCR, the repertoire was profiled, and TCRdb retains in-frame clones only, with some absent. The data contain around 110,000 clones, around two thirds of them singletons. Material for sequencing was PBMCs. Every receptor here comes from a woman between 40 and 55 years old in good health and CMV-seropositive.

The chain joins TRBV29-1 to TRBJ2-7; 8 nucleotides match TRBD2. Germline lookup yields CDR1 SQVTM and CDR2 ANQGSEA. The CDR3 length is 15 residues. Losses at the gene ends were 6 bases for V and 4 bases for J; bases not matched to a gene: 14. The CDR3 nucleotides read TGCAGCGTCCGAACCAGTAGCGGGACCCCGTACGAGCAGTACTTC. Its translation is CSVRTSSGTPYEQYF.

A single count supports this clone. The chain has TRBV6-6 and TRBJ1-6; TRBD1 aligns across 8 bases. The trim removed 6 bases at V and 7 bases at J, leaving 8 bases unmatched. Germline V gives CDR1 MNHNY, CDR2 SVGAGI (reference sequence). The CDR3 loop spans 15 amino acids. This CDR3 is CASRPRGTGNSPLHF. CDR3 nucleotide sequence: TGTGCCAGCAGACCTCGAGGGACAGGCAATTCACCCCTCCACTTT.

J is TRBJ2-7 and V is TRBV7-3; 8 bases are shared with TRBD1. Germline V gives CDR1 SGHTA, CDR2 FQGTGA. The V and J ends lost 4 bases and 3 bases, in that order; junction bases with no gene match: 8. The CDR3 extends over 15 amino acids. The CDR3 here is CASSYTGQGNYEQYF. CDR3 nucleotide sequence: TGTGCCAGCAGCTATACAGGACAGGGAAACTACGAGCAGTACTTC.

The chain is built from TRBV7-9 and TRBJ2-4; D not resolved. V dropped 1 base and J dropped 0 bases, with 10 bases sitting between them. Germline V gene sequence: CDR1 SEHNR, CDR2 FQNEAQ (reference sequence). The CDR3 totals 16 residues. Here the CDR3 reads CASSLGPSVAKNIQYF. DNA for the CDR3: TGTGCCAGCAGCTTAGGTCCGAGTGTAGCCAAAAACATTCAGTACTTC.

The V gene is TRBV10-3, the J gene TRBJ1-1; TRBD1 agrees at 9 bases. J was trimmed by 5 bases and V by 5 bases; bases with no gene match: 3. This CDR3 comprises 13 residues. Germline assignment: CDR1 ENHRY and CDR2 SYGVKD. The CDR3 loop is CAISLTGGTEAFF. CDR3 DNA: TGTGCCATCAGTTTGACAGGGGGGACTGAAGCTTTCTTT.

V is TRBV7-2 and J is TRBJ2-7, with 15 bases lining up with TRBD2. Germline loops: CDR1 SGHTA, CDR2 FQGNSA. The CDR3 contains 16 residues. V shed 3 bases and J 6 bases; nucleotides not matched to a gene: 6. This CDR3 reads CASSFTPGLAGGEQYF. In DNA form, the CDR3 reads TGTGCCAGCAGCTTTACACCGGGACTAGCGGGAGGCGAGCAGTACTTC.

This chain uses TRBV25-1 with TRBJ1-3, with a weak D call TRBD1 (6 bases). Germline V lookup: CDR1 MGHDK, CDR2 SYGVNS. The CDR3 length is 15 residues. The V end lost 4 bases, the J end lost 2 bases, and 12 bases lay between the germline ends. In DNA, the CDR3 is TGTGCCAGCAGTGTCAGGGGTAAAGCTGGAAACACCATATATTTT. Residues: CASSVRGKAGNTIYF.

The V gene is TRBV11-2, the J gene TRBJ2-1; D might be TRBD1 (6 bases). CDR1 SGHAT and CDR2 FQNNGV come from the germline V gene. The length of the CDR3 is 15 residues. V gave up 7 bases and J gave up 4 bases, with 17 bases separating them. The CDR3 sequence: CASIPDSAGYNEQFF. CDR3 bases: TGTGCCAGCATCCCGGACAGTGCCGGTTACAATGAGCAGTTCTTC.

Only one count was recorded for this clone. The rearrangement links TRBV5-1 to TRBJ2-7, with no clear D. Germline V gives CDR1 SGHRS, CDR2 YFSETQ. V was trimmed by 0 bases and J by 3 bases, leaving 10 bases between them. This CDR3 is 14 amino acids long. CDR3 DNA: TGCGCCAGCAGCTTGGGATTGGTCGGCTACGAGCAGTACTTC. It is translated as CASSLGLVGYEQYF.

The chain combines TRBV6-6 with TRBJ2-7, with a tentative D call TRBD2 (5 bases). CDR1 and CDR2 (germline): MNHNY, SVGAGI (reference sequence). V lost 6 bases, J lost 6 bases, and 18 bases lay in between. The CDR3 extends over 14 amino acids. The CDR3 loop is CASSRRITSGEQYF. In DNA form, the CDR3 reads TGTGCCAGCAGCCGCCGCATAACAAGCGGCGAGCAGTACTTC.